Listed here are 8 T cell receptor beta chains from one sample, sequenced in a study of T cell responses to AZD1222 COVID-19 vaccine. Only in-frame clones appear in the TCRdb table, and some are missing; sequencing was by immunoSEQ multiplex PCR. The repertoire holds about 120,000 clones, with over 75% as singletons. Here the sequenced sample was peripheral blood, taken on day 0 of AZD1222 vaccination. The receptors originated from an adult in good health.

This clone was detected only a few times. This chain joins TRBV7-9 and TRBJ2-2, with D perhaps matching TRBD1 (5 bases). The germline CDR1 and CDR2 sequences are SEHNR and FQNEAQ (reference sequence). This CDR3 has 14 residues. Trimming removed 2 bases at V and 6 bases at J, with 10 bases between. Written as DNA, the CDR3 is TGTGCCAGCAGCTTACAGGGTTTTGCCGGGGAGCTGTTTTTT. This sequence encodes CASSLQGFAGELFF.

This chain uses TRBV5-6 with TRBJ1-5; D unclear. The CDR3 has 14 amino acids. Per germline, CDR1 SGHDT and CDR2 YYEEEE. Trimming took off 3 bases at V and 5 bases at J, with 12 bases between the two ends. CDR3 nucleotides: TGTGCCAGCAGCTCGACAAGCCGCCATCAGCCCCAGCATTTT. The encoded protein is CASSSTSRHQPQHF.

The chain has TRBV19 and TRBJ1-6; D gene unclear. The germline V and J ends were trimmed by 6 bases and 0 bases, with 12 bases remaining between them. Per germline, CDR1 LNHDA and CDR2 SQIVND (reference sequence). The CDR3 loop spans 16 amino acids. The CDR3 sequence is CASRPGESSYNSPLHF. The CDR3 DNA reads TGTGCCAGTAGGCCCGGGGAGAGCTCCTATAATTCACCCCTCCACTTT.

The genes are TRBV6-5 and TRBJ2-2, with 10 bases identical to TRBD1. J lost 6 bases, V lost 2 bases, and 6 bases had no gene match. Germline CDR1 is MNHEY and CDR2 is SVGAGI. The CDR3 totals 16 residues. The CDR3 DNA sequence: TGTGCCAGCAGTTACCGGGACAGGGGCGCATCCGGGGAGCTGTTTTTT. This gives the protein CASSYRDRGASGELFF.

The genes are TRBV7-2 and TRBJ2-3; 9 bases map to TRBD2. Trimming took 2 bases from V and 14 from J; bases not matched to a gene: 17. Germline CDR1 SGHTA, CDR2 FQGNSA. The CDR3 extends over 16 amino acids. Written as DNA, the CDR3 is TGTGCCAGCAGCTTATCGGGTTCTCGCGGGGGGGCCCCGGGGTATTTT. Amino acid sequence: CASSLSGSRGGAPGYF. Variable domain in full (rest from reference TRBV7-2 and TRBJ2-3): GAGVSQSPSNKVTEKGKDVELRCDPISGHTALYWYRQSLGQGLEFLIYFQGNSAPDKSGLPSDRFSAERTGGSVSTLTIQRTQQEDSAVYLCASSLSGSRGGAPGYFGPGTRLTVL.

The chain recombines TRBV18 with TRBJ1-2; D is possibly TRBD1 (6 bases). This CDR3 has 16 amino acids. The germline gives CDR1 KGHSH, CDR2 LQKENI. The V end lost 4 bases, the J end lost 3 bases, and 18 bases lay between the germline ends. CDR3 sequence (DNA): TGTGCCAGCTCACTAACTTCACCGGGGGCGGACTATGGCTACACCTTC. It translates to CASSLTSPGADYGYTF.

The J gene is TRBJ2-3, the V gene TRBV6-5, with no clear D. V dropped 5 bases and J dropped 0 bases, with 9 bases sitting between them. Germline V gives CDR1 MNHEY, CDR2 SVGAGI. The CDR3 is 14 amino acids. CDR3 DNA sequence: TGTGCCAGCAGTCCCCGAGGTAGCACAGATACGCAGTATTTT. This translates into CASSPRGSTDTQYF.

The CDR3 DNA is TGCAGCGTGGGAGACAGGGCCAGCAATCAGCCCCAGCATTTT. Amino acids: CSVGDRASNQPQHF. This chain uses TRBV29-1 with TRBJ1-5; 7 bases are a match to TRBD1. CDR3 length: 14 amino acids. Germline CDR1 SQVTM, CDR2 ANQGSEA. V shed 6 bases, J shed 1 base, and the junction held 6 bases outside the gene matches.